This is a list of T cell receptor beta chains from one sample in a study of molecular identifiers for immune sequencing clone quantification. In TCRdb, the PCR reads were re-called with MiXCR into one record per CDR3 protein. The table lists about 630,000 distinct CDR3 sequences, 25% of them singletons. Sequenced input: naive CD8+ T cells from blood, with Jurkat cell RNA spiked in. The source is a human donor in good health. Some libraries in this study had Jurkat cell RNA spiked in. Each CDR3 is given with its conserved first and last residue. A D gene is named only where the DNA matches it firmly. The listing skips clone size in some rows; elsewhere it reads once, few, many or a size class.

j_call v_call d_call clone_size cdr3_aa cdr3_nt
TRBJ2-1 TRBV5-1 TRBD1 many CASSLVGRGPEQFF TGCGCCAGCAGCTTGGTGGGCAGGGGGCCTGAGCAGTTCTTC
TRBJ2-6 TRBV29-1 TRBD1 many CSAVDRAGANVLTF TGCAGCGCCGTCGACAGGGCTGGGGCCAACGTCCTGACTTTC
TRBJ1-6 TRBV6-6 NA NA CASSPPGMGYNSPLHF TGTGCCAGCAGCCCCCCAGGTATGGGGTATAATTCACCCCTCCACTTT
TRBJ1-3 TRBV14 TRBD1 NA CASSLRSGGLDSGNTIFF TGTGCCAGCAGCTTACGATCAGGGGGCTTGGACTCTGGAAACACCATATTTTTT
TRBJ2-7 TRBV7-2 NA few CASSRIADITYEQYF TGTGCCAGCAGTCGAATAGCGGATATAACCTACGAGCAGTACTTC
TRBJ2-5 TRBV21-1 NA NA CASSKRRPRKTQYF TGTGCCAGCAGCAAAAGAAGGCCTCGCAAGACCCAGTACTTC
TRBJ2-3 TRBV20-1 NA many CSARERRGTDTQYF TGCAGTGCTAGAGAACGACGGGGCACAGATACGCAGTATTTT
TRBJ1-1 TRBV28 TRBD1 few CASSPEDRGFRTEAFF TGTGCCAGCAGTCCAGAAGACAGGGGGTTTAGAACTGAAGCTTTCTTT
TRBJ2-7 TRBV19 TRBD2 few CASSPTSGWNEQYF TGTGCCAGTAGTCCCACTAGCGGATGGAACGAGCAGTACTTC
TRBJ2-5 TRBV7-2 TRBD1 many CASSDPQGAVWETQYF TGTGCCAGCAGCGATCCTCAGGGGGCGGTTTGGGAGACCCAGTACTTC
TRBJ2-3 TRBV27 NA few CASMRGETDTQYF TGTGCCAGCATGAGGGGGGAGACAGATACGCAGTATTTT
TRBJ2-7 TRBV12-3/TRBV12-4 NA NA CASSESRGRASYEQYF TGTGCCAGCAGCGAGAGCCGGGGCAGGGCGTCCTACGAGCAGTACTTC
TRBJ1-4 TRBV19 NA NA CASRALDGWNEKLFF TGTGCCAGTAGAGCCCTGGACGGCTGGAATGAAAAACTGTTTTTT
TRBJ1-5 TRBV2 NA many CASSVEEGQPQHF TGTGCCAGCAGTGTCGAGGAAGGTCAGCCCCAGCATTTT
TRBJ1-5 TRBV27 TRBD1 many CASRKQGGNQPQHF TGTGCCAGCAGAAAACAGGGGGGCAATCAGCCCCAGCATTTT
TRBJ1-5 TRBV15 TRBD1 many CATSDTETGGADQPQHF TGTGCCACCAGCGATACAGAGACAGGGGGCGCGGATCAGCCCCAGCATTTT